The rows below give T cell receptor beta chains drawn from one sample of a study of response to subunit inactivated influenza vaccine. Each CDR3 protein is one row after TCRdb ran MiXCR on the RT-PCR reads. The table records about 480,000 distinct CDR3 sequences, 10% to 15% of them present only once. Here the sequenced sample was PBMCs from blood, taken more than 35 days after vaccination. The receptor source for this set is a man in his fifties who received an inactivated influenza vaccine. Each CDR3 is given with its conserved first and last residue. D genes are given only for firm matches. Where a row states a size, it is once, few, many or the class of an expanded clone; other rows omit it.

clone size	V gene	D gene	J gene	CDR3 DNA	CDR3 protein
.	TRBV20-1	.	TRBJ1-3	TGCTGTGCTAGAGCCCCGGACGGCCCGATCTCTGGAAACACCATATATTTT	CCARAPDGPISGNTIYF
.	TRBV7-2	.	TRBJ2-5	TGTGCCAGCACCTTACTAGGGGGACGCGAGACCCAGTACTTC	CASTLLGGRETQYF
few	TRBV6-2/TRBV6-3	.	TRBJ2-4	TGTGCCAGCAGTTACTCGCCCCGGACAGATAAAAACATTCAGTACTTC	CASSYSPRTDKNIQYF
.	TRBV3-1	.	TRBJ2-1	TGTGCCAGCGGGAAATGGTACAATGAGCAGTTCTTC	CASGKWYNEQFF
many	TRBV20-1	.	TRBJ2-3	TGCAGTGCCCCCGGGGGCGCCCTCACAGATACGCAGTATTTT	CSAPGGALTDTQYF
few	TRBV20-1	.	TRBJ1-4	TGCAGTGCTAGAGATCCGGCCGGTAGGGTTAAGCTGTTTTTT	CSARDPAGRVKLFF
.	TRBV6-1	TRBD1	TRBJ2-7	TGTGCCACCCTTTCCCGGACAGGGCACGAGCAGTACTTC	CATLSRTGHEQYF
many	TRBV7-9	TRBD2	TRBJ2-1	TGTGCCAGCAGCTTATCTAGCGGGGGACTAAATGAGCAGTTCTTC	CASSLSSGGLNEQFF
few	TRBV5-1	TRBD1	TRBJ2-5	TGCGCCAGCAGCCCAGGGGGCAGCCAAGAGACCCAGTACTTC	CASSPGGSQETQYF
few	TRBV2	.	TRBJ2-3	TGTGCCAGCAGTGAAGATTTAAGGGGGAGCACGCAGTATTTT	CASSEDLRGSTQYF
.	TRBV6-5	TRBD2	TRBJ2-2	TGTGCCAGCAGTTACTCCCTAGCGGGAGGGTCGAACACCGGGGAGCTGTTTTTT	CASSYSLAGGSNTGELFF
few	TRBV20-1	TRBD2	TRBJ2-3	TGCAGTGCTAGGCCTAGCGGGGGTCGAGATACGCAGTATTTT	CSARPSGGRDTQYF
.	TRBV7-8	.	TRBJ1-4	TGTGCCAGCAGCATCCAGGGACGGGGGGAAAAACTGTTTTTT	CASSIQGRGEKLFF
few	TRBV20-1	.	TRBJ2-5	TGCAGTGCTAGAGCGACGGCTCGGGGGACCCAGTACTTC	CSARATARGTQYF
few	TRBV3-1	.	TRBJ2-3	TGTGCCTTCAGCCACAGGGCTATCGCGGGATTCACAGATACGCAGTATTTT	CAFSHRAIAGFTDTQYF